One sample yielded the 10 T cell receptor beta chains listed below, sequenced in a study of cytomegalovirus exposure and HLA in healthy donors. The PCR used 60 Vbeta and 13 Jbeta primers. Sequencing was performed with immunoSEQ multiplex PCR; in TCRdb, only in-frame clones are kept and a portion is missing. The sample yields under 200,000 clones, 82% seen once. Sequencing was performed on PBMCs. These receptors all stem from a woman in her 50s in good health and CMV-seronegative.

This sequence joins TRBV7-9 and TRBJ1-1, with 7 bases aligning to TRBD1. Trimming cost V 4 bases and J 10 bases; bases outside gene matches: 12. The CDR3 runs to 14 residues. Germline assignment: CDR1 SEHNR and CDR2 FQNEAQ (reference sequence). The CDR3 sequence is CASSSTRNRGAAFF. As DNA, the CDR3 is TGTGCCAGCAGCTCCACGAGGAACAGGGGTGCAGCTTTCTTT.

This clone has only one observation. The chain links TRBV7-9 to TRBJ2-7; D is possibly TRBD1 (5 bases). The CDR3 totals 14 residues. From germline, CDR1 is SEHNR and CDR2 FQNEAQ (reference sequence). Trimming removed 4 bases from V and 4 bases from J, with 14 bases in between. CDR3 DNA sequence: TGTGCCAGCAGCTCAGCGCGCCAGGGTTACGAGCAGTACTTC. Its protein is CASSSARQGYEQYF.

This clone was recorded a few times. The J gene is TRBJ1-5, the V gene TRBV11-2; D remains unclear. CDR3 length: 15 amino acids. CDR1 SGHAT and CDR2 FQNNGV come from the germline V gene. V was clipped by 2 bases and J by 2 bases, with 10 bases between them. The CDR3 sequence: CASSLYGLGNQPQHF. Here the CDR3 DNA reads TGTGCCAGCAGCTTATATGGACTGGGCAATCAGCCCCAGCATTTT.

The chain joins TRBV19 to TRBJ2-1; TRBD2 matches 11 bases. V lost 3 bases and J lost 6; bases outside the gene matches: 4. The length of the CDR3 is 15 residues. CDR1 LNHDA and CDR2 SQIVND come from the germline V gene (reference sequence). The CDR3 protein is CASSIRTSGFNEQFF. CDR3 DNA: TGTGCCAGTAGTATTAGGACTAGCGGGTTCAATGAGCAGTTCTTC.

This clone was detected a few times. The chain has TRBV5-1 and TRBJ1-4, with D perhaps matching TRBD1 (5 bases). This CDR3 comprises 14 residues. V dropped 2 bases and J dropped 8 bases, with 13 bases sitting between them. Germline V gene sequence: CDR1 SGHRS, CDR2 YFSETQ. The CDR3 region has the DNA TGCGCCAGCAGCTTAGGGGAGGCTGGGGAAAAACTGTTTTTT. Its translation: CASSLGEAGEKLFF.

The genes are TRBV10-3 and TRBJ2-1; D possibly corresponds to TRBD2 (5 bases). The CDR3 spans 18 residues. The V end was cut by 0 bases, the J end by 6 bases, with 21 bases between. The germline gives CDR1 ENHRY, CDR2 SYGVKD. Written as DNA, the CDR3 is TGTGCCATCAGTGAGTCGACCCGGAAGGCGCTAGCCAGCAATGAGCAGTTCTTC. Translating gives CAISESTRKALASNEQFF.

The V gene is TRBV4-1, the J gene TRBJ2-3, with TRBD2 matching 9 bases. The CDR3 is 18 amino acids. Germline lookup yields CDR1 MGHRA and CDR2 YSYEKL. J gave up 5 bases and V 6 bases, and 18 bases lay outside the gene matches. The DNA of the CDR3 is TGCGCCAGCAGACAAACCCTGGGGGCGGGAGGGCTGGGAGATACGCAGTATTTT. Translated, it gives CASRQTLGAGGLGDTQYF.

The V call is TRBV27, the J call TRBJ2-1, with 9 bases that match TRBD2. J was trimmed by 8 bases and V by 2 bases; bases with no gene match: 13. Looked up from germline, CDR1 is MNHEY and CDR2 is SMNVEV (reference sequence). The CDR3 has 17 amino acids. The CDR3 loop is CASSLLSGRIYSDEQFF. CDR3 DNA: TGTGCCAGCAGTTTACTCAGCGGGAGGATTTATTCGGATGAGCAGTTCTTC.

This chain links TRBV27 with TRBJ1-2; TRBD1 is a possible D gene (6 bases). The V end was cut by 6 bases, the J end by 7 bases, with 15 bases between. Germline loops: CDR1 MNHEY, CDR2 SMNVEV (reference sequence). This CDR3 spans 13 amino acids. DNA of the CDR3: TGTGCCAGCAGCTTAAAGGGGGTAGGTGGCTACACCTTC. This encodes CASSLKGVGGYTF.

J is TRBJ2-5 and V is TRBV2, with 9 bases lining up with TRBD2. Germline CDR1 is SNHLY and CDR2 is FYNNEI. The CDR3 has 16 amino acids. Trimming removed 7 bases from V and 4 bases from J; junction bases left unmatched: 13. The DNA of the CDR3 is TGTGCCAGCATCTCGCGAGCGGCTAGCGGGACAGAGACCCAGTACTTC. It codes for CASISRAASGTETQYF.